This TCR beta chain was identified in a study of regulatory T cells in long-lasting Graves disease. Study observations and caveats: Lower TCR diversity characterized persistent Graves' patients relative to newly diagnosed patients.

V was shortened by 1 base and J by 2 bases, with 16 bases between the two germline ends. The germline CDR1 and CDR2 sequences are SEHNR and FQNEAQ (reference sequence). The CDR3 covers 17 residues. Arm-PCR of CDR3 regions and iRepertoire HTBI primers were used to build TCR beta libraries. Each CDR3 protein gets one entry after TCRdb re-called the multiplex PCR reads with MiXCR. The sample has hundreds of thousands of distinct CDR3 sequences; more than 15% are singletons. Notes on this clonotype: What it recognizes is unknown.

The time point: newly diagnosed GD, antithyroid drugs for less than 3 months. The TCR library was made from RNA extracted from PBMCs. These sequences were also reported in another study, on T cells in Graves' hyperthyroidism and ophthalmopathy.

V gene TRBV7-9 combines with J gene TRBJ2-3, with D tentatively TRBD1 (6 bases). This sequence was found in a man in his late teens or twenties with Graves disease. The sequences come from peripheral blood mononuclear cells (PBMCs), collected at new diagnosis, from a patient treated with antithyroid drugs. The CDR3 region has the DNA TGTGCCAGCAGCTTAGGAGACTGGGGGCCAACCACAGATACGCAGTATTTT. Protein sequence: CASSLGDWGPTTDTQYF.